A single sample is the source of the 12 T cell receptor beta chains below, sequenced in a study of CD8+CD57+ T cells in acquired aplastic anemia. Flow cytometry had shown expanded CD8+CD57+ cells in the patients chosen for sequencing. TCR beta VDJ and CDR3 profiles were obtained from a genomic DNA template. TCRdb re-called the reads with MiXCR, one entry per CDR3 protein. The table shows about 58,000 distinct CDR3 sequences, with roughly three fifths occurring only once. The sequencing sample was made of sorted CD4+, CD8+, or CD8+CD57+ T cells (not recorded which) from PBMCs. Receptors originate from a human donor with aplastic anemia.

By share, this clonotype counts as medium-sized. This chain links TRBV19 with TRBJ1-2, with no clear D. The germline gives CDR1 LNHDA, CDR2 SQIVND (reference sequence). The V end lost 5 bases, the J end lost 5 bases, and 9 bases lay between the germline ends. CDR3 size: 12 residues. CDR3: CASSRHLYGYTF. The CDR3 nucleotides are TGTGCCAGTAGTCGACATCTTTATGGCTACACCTTC.

This clonotype occurred many times. The rearrangement uses TRBV13 and TRBJ2-7; D is perhaps TRBD2 (5 bases). Trimming took off 4 bases at V and 2 bases at J, with 6 bases between the two ends. The CDR3 sequence is 12 residues long. The germline CDR1 and CDR2 sequences are PRHDT and FYEKMQ (reference sequence). CDR3 in DNA: TGTGCCAGCAGCTCGGGGACCTACGAGCAGTACTTC. Translated: CASSSGTYEQYF.

The chain uses TRBV29-1 and TRBJ1-2; 7 nucleotides agree with TRBD1. J lost 4 bases, V lost 3 bases, and 2 bases had no gene match. The germline V gene has CDR1 SQVTM and CDR2 ANQGSEA. CDR3 length: 12 residues. CDR3 residues: CSVDGQAYGYTF. The CDR3 DNA reads TGCAGCGTTGACGGACAGGCCTATGGCTACACCTTC.

V gene TRBV10-3 combines with J gene TRBJ2-1; the match to TRBD2 covers 10 bases. V gave up 10 bases and J gave up 10 bases; unmatched junction bases: 16. Germline CDR1 reads ENHRY; CDR2 reads SYGVKD. This CDR3 has 15 residues. The CDR3 is CATSLLAGRDGEQFF. The DNA of the CDR3 is TGTGCCACCTCCCTACTAGCGGGGAGGGATGGGGAGCAGTTCTTC.

This clonotype was counted at least ten times. V gene TRBV9 combines with J gene TRBJ1-1; D not resolved. CDR1 SGDLS and CDR2 YYNGEE come from the germline V gene. This CDR3 contains 11 residues. Trimming removed 7 bases from V and 2 bases from J, with 6 bases in between. CDR3 region: CASGSNTEAFF. In nucleotides, the CDR3 is TGTGCCAGCGGGTCAAACACTGAAGCTTTCTTT.

The chain combines TRBV7-9 with TRBJ2-5; the D is unclear. V lost 6 bases and J lost 2, with 7 bases in between. This CDR3 has 12 residues. Germline V gives CDR1 SEHNR, CDR2 FQNEAQ (reference sequence). The CDR3, as DNA: TGTGCCAGCAGACCAGATCAAGAGACCCAGTACTTC. As protein: CASRPDQETQYF.

The sample holds one count of this clonotype. J is TRBJ2-1 and V is TRBV20-1; 8 bases align to TRBD1. The CDR3 is 14 residues long. Looked up from germline, CDR1 is DFQATT and CDR2 is SNEGSKA (reference sequence). Unmatched junction bases numbered 7, after V lost 6 bases and J lost 3 bases. CDR3 in amino acids: CSATPGQDYNEQFF. The CDR3 DNA is TGCAGTGCCACGCCGGGACAGGACTACAATGAGCAGTTCTTC.

The sample holds many counts of this clonotype. This chain links TRBV28 with TRBJ1-2; D is unresolved. Germline CDR1 and CDR2: MDHEN and SYDVKM. The CDR3 consists of 12 residues. Trimming pared 5 bases from V and 2 bases from J, leaving 6 bases between. The CDR3 here is CASSEINYGYTF. CDR3 DNA sequence: TGTGCCAGCAGTGAGATCAACTATGGCTACACCTTC.

The gene calls are TRBV19 and TRBJ2-1; 9 nucleotides align to TRBD1. The V gene end was trimmed by 7 bases and the J gene end by 13 bases; junction bases not matched to a gene: 11. This CDR3 is built from 13 residues. Germline CDR1 is LNHDA and CDR2 is SQIVND (reference sequence). The CDR3 here is CASNEQGAKVQFF. In DNA form, the CDR3 reads TGTGCCAGTAACGAACAGGGGGCGAAGGTTCAGTTCTTC.

This clonotype occurred many times. The gene calls are TRBV2 and TRBJ2-5, with TRBD2 matching over 8 bases. Germline V gene sequence: CDR1 SNHLY, CDR2 FYNNEI. With 10 bases clipped from V and 5 bases from J, the junction kept 6 bases outside the gene matches. CDR3 length equals 12 residues. The CDR3 DNA reads TGTGCCACCAGGACTAGCAGCGAGACCCAGTACTTC. It codes for CATRTSSETQYF.

This clonotype showed up just a few times. The chain recombines TRBV12-3 or TRBV12-4 with TRBJ2-3; no firm D call. V was shortened by 6 bases and J by 2 bases, with 6 bases between the two germline ends. CDR3 length: 12 residues. The CDR3 here is CASSSDTDTQYF. The CDR3 nucleotides are TGTGCCAGCAGCTCTGACACAGATACGCAGTATTTT.

The gene calls are TRBV29-1 and TRBJ2-7; 7 bases fit TRBD1. The CDR3 runs 15 residues. Trimming removed 3 bases from V and 0 bases from J; junction bases left unmatched: 8. Germline lookup yields CDR1 SQVTM and CDR2 ANQGSEA. The CDR3, as DNA: TGCAGCGTTGACGTAACAGGGGAAAGCTCCTACGAGCAGTACTTC. It is translated as CSVDVTGESSYEQYF.